The 18 T cell receptor beta chains in this list originate from one sample, sequenced in a study of blood T cells in healthy people across ages. A second PCR of about 6 to 11 cycles used a sample-barcoded 5' primer and a J-beta primer mix. Each CDR3 protein gets one entry after TCRdb re-called the 5' RACE reads with MiXCR. This sample has hundreds of thousands of distinct CDR3 sequences, with approximately 24% found just once. This sample was shared with a second study, whose subject was T cells of mothers and their children.

The material sequenced was blood. These receptors came from a boy younger than 18 in good health.

This clonotype has a single count. Here the CDR3 reads CASASRGSIGAKNIQYF. CDR3 sequence (DNA): TGTGCCAGCGCCTCCCGGGGTAGTATTGGGGCCAAAAACATTCAGTACTTC. The J gene is TRBJ2-4, the V gene TRBV12-3 or TRBV12-4, with TRBD2 as a possible D gene (5 bases). The length of the CDR3 is 17 residues. V lost 8 bases to trimming and J lost 1 base, with 21 bases between them.

This clonotype has just a few counts. CDR3 coding DNA: TGTGCCAGCAGTAGGACAGGGTTGGTGGCCAAAAACATTCAGTACTTC. Encoded protein: CASSRTGLVAKNIQYF. This chain joins TRBV28 and TRBJ2-4; 8 nucleotides line up with TRBD1. This CDR3 has 16 amino acids. Germline CDR1 MDHEN, CDR2 SYDVKM. With V trimmed by 5 bases and J by 1 base, 7 bases remained unmatched.

This clonotype was detected a few times. The chain carries TRBV7-9 and TRBJ2-2; D ambiguous. This CDR3 is built from 15 residues. Trimming took off 0 bases at V and 0 bases at J, with 5 bases between the two ends. From germline, CDR1 is SEHNR and CDR2 FQNEAQ (reference sequence). In DNA form, the CDR3 reads TGTGCCAGCAGCTTAGCGCACTCGAACACCGGGGAGCTGTTTTTT. This gives the protein CASSLAHSNTGELFF. Drawing the rest from reference TRBV7-9 and TRBJ2-2, the complete variable domain is DTGVSQNPRHKITKRGQNVTFRCDPISEHNRLYWYRQTLGQGPEFLTYFQNEAQLEKSRLLSDRFSAERPKGSFSTLEIQRTEQGDSAMYLCASSLAHSNTGELFFGEGSRLTVL.

This chain uses TRBV15 with TRBJ2-7; the D gene is possibly TRBD1 (5 bases). The ends were cut back, 2 bases at V and 2 bases at J, with 13 bases in the middle. CDR3 length equals 15 residues. Germline V lookup: CDR1 LNHNV, CDR2 YYDKDF (reference sequence). CDR3 amino acids: CATSRSGQVTYEQYF. The CDR3 coding sequence is TGTGCCACCAGCAGATCTGGACAAGTTACCTACGAGCAGTACTTC.

This clonotype was recorded a few times. The chain joins TRBV7-3 to TRBJ1-1, with D perhaps TRBD1 (6 bases). V lost 4 bases and J lost 5, with 14 bases in between. From germline, CDR1 is SGHTA and CDR2 FQGTGA. The CDR3 totals 14 residues. The DNA of the CDR3 is TGTGCCAGCAGCTCCGTAGGGGGTGGAACTGAAGCTTTCTTT. It translates to CASSSVGGGTEAFF.

The V gene is TRBV12-3 or TRBV12-4, the J gene TRBJ2-7, with a tentative D call TRBD1 (5 bases). This CDR3 contains 16 residues. With 6 bases removed from V and 6 bases from J, the gap between germline ends came to 24 bases. The CDR3 loop reads CASSMEFVSRAGEQYF. In DNA form, the CDR3 reads TGTGCCAGCAGCATGGAGTTCGTCAGCAGGGCTGGCGAGCAGTACTTC.

This chain connects TRBV18 to TRBJ1-2, with D unclear. V lost 1 base and J 3 bases, leaving 12 bases between the germline ends. Germline V gene data show CDR1 as KGHSH and CDR2 as LQKENI. The length of the CDR3 is 15 residues. The CDR3 spells CASSPRRGSDYGYTF. Written as DNA, the CDR3 is TGTGCCAGCTCACCACGTCGGGGTTCCGACTATGGCTACACCTTC. Full variable domain (outside the CDR3, taken from reference TRBV18 and TRBJ1-2): NAGVMQNPRHLVRRRGQEARLRCSPMKGHSHVYWYRQLPEEGLKFMVYLQKENIIDESGMPKERFSAEFPKEGPSILRIQQVVRGDSAAYFCASSPRRGSDYGYTFGSGTRLTVV.

The V call is TRBV28, the J call TRBJ2-1, with no clear D. Trimming removed 3 bases at V and 6 bases at J, with 12 bases between. The V gene's germline CDR1 is MDHEN and CDR2 SYDVKM. The CDR3 consists of 14 residues. The CDR3 loop is CASSFSRPGNEQFF. The CDR3, as DNA: TGTGCCAGCAGTTTCTCCCGTCCCGGCAATGAGCAGTTCTTC.

The chain is built from TRBV20-1 and TRBJ2-3; the D is unclear. The ends were cut back, 7 bases at V and 4 bases at J, with 21 bases in the middle. Germline V gene sequence: CDR1 DFQATT, CDR2 SNEGSKA (reference sequence). This CDR3 region has 15 residues. The CDR3 protein is CSVTDGPMVSDTQYF. CDR3 sequence (DNA): TGCAGTGTTACCGACGGGCCCATGGTCTCAGATACGCAGTATTTT.

V gene TRBV10-2 combines with J gene TRBJ2-4, with TRBD1 as a possible D gene (5 bases). The CDR3 length is 16 residues. V gave up 7 bases and J gave up 4 bases, with 20 bases separating them. Germline V gene lookup returns CDR1 WSHSY and CDR2 SAAADI. CDR3 loop: CASTPRLGERKNIQYF. The CDR3 bases are TGCGCCAGCACTCCTAGATTAGGGGAAAGAAAAAACATTCAGTACTTC.

This sequence joins TRBV3-1 and TRBJ2-5; 9 nucleotides line up with TRBD1. The J call is doubtful: the DNA matches TRBJ2-7 better. CDR3 length: 15 amino acids. Germline CDR1 and CDR2: LGHDT and YNNKEL (reference sequence). For the CDR3, the DNA is TGTGCCAGCAGCCGGACAGGGGCCGGCTCCTACGAGCAGTACTTC. It specifies CASSRTGAGSYEQYF.

The chain uses TRBV25-1 and TRBJ1-2, with D tentatively TRBD1 (6 bases). Germline V CDR1 and CDR2: MGHDK, SYGVNS. This CDR3 is built from 15 residues. Trimming shortened V by 1 base and J by 2 bases, and 11 bases separated the two germline ends. CDR3 sequence reads: CASSEFGQKNYGYTF. CDR3 coding DNA: TGTGCCAGCAGTGAATTCGGACAGAAGAACTATGGCTACACCTTC.

In this sample, this clonotype turned up a few times. The V call is TRBV2, the J call TRBJ2-3; 10 nucleotides match TRBD2. The ends lost 5 bases at V and 2 bases at J; junction bases unmatched: 13. The CDR3 extends over 18 amino acids. Per germline, CDR1 SNHLY and CDR2 FYNNEI. DNA for the CDR3: TGTGCCAGCAGTCGAACGTCCGCTAGCGGGGGCAACACAGATACGCAGTATTTT. Protein product: CASSRTSASGGNTDTQYF.

The chain has TRBV6-5 and TRBJ2-1; 7 positions agree with TRBD1. The J call is doubtful: the DNA matches TRBJ2-5 better. This CDR3 is built from 16 residues. Germline V gives CDR1 MNHEY, CDR2 SVGAGI. The CDR3 DNA follows: TGTGCCAGCAGTTCCACCCGACAGGGAGCCCGAGAGACCCAGTACTTC. Translation: CASSSTRQGARETQYF.

The chain uses TRBV7-9 and TRBJ1-2; no clear D. Trimming cost V 2 bases and J 3 bases, with 4 bases left between them. The CDR3 is 12 amino acids. Per the germline V gene, CDR1 is SEHNR and CDR2 is FQNEAQ (reference sequence). Written as DNA, the CDR3 is TGTGCCAGCAGCTTACAGGACTATGGCTACACCTTC. Translating gives CASSLQDYGYTF.

The chain uses TRBV11-2 and TRBJ1-1, with D unclear. V was shortened by 3 bases and J by 1 base, with 9 bases between the two germline ends. Germline CDR1 reads SGHAT; CDR2 reads FQNNGV. The CDR3 totals 14 residues. The CDR3, as DNA: TGTGCCAGCAGCTTTATTTCAGCGAACACTGAAGCTTTCTTT. Its protein is CASSFISANTEAFF. The variable domain in full, completed from reference TRBV11-2 and TRBJ1-1, reads EAGVAQSPRYKIIEKRQSVAFWCNPISGHATLYWYQQILGQGPKLLIQFQNNGVVDDSQLPKDRFSAERLKGVDSTLKIQPAKLEDSAVYLCASSFISANTEAFFGQGTRLTVV.

This clonotype came up a few times. The chain is built from TRBV7-2 and TRBJ1-2; D remains unclear. CDR1 is SGHTA, CDR2 FQGNSA, per germline. This CDR3 comprises 16 residues. The V end lost 1 base, the J end lost 1 base, and 13 bases lay between the germline ends. CDR3 DNA: TGTGCCAGCAGCTTAGTAGGACGGCTAAGTAACTATGGCTACACCTTC. Protein product: CASSLVGRLSNYGYTF. The full variable domain, rest sourced from reference TRBV7-2 and TRBJ1-2, is GAGVSQSPSNKVTEKGKDVELRCDPISGHTALYWYRQSLGQGLEFLIYFQGNSAPDKSGLPSDRFSAERTGGSVSTLTIQRTQQEDSAVYLCASSLVGRLSNYGYTFGSGTRLTVV.

The rearrangement links TRBV30 to TRBJ1-2; D may be TRBD1 (5 bases). The CDR3 is 14 amino acids. Per germline, CDR1 GTSNPN and CDR2 SVGIG (reference sequence). Deletions cut 2 bases from V and 2 bases from J, with 12 bases between. DNA for the CDR3: TGTGCCTGGAGTCCCCACCGGGACAACTATGGCTACACCTTC. Encoded protein: CAWSPHRDNYGYTF.